This TCR beta chain is drawn from a study of T cell responses to AZD1222 COVID-19 vaccine. For the study at large: Pooled in the analysis were second doses at about 4 or about 12 weeks.

Whole-study results and caveats: Nearly half of the spike-specific TCRs reportedly recognize variant regions that carry no mutations. Just 5 to 7 AZD1222 recipients tested seropositive at baseline. Most donors were white British and more were female, and clonal diversity was possibly underestimated.

The repertoire was sequenced with immunoSEQ multiplex PCR; TCRdb's copy has only in-frame clones and lacks some. The repertoire holds about 130,000 clones, with roughly 90% as singletons. V lost 7 bases to trimming and J lost 3 bases, with 12 bases between them. Germline V gene lookup returns CDR1 MDHEN and CDR2 SYDVKM. The CDR3 has 13 residues. About this clone itself: No antigen is known for it.

The chain recombines TRBV28 with TRBJ1-2; D might be TRBD1 (5 bases). The sequencing used peripheral blood, collected on day 0 of AZD1222 vaccination. The receptor was derived from an adult in good health. The CDR3 region is CASTGFRDYGYTF. CDR3 DNA: TGTGCCAGCACAGGGTTCAGGGACTATGGCTACACCTTC.